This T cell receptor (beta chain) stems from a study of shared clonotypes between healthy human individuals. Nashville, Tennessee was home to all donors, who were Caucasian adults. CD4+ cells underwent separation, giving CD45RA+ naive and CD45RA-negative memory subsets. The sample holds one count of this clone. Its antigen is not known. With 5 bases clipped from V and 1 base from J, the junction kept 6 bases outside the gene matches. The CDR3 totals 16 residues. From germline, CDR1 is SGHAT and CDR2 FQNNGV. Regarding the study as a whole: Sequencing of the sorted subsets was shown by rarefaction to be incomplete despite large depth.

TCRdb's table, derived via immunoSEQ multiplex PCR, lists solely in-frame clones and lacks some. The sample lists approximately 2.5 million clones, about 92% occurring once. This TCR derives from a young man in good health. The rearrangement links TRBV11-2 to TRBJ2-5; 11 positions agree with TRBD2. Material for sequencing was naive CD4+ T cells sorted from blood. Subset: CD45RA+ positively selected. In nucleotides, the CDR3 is TGTGCCAGCAGCCCCAGACTAGCGGGACTCCAAGAGACCCAGTACTTC. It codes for CASSPRLAGLQETQYF.